Below, 28 T cell receptor beta chains from the same sample are listed, as sequenced in a study of blood T cell repertoires in COVID-19. Only in-frame clones appear in the TCRdb table, and some are missing; sequencing was by immunoSEQ multiplex PCR. In the table there are around 290,000 clones, about 87% of which are singletons. The source material was peripheral blood. These receptors were obtained from a woman aged 45-65 years who had recovered from COVID-19.

J is TRBJ1-1 and V is TRBV6-6; tentatively, D is TRBD1 (5 bases). The CDR3 contains 13 residues. CDR1 is MNHNY and CDR2 is SVGAGI in the germline V gene (reference sequence). The V gene lost 7 bases and the J gene lost 3 bases, with 12 bases spanning the gap. The CDR3 reads CASTGDLDTEAFF. The CDR3 region has the DNA TGTGCCAGCACGGGGGACTTAGACACTGAAGCTTTCTTT.

V usage is TRBV20-1 and J usage is TRBJ2-1; 10 nucleotides match TRBD2. Germline trimming cut 5 bases from V and 12 bases from J; bases unmatched to any gene: 4. Germline CDR1 and CDR2: DFQATT and SNEGSKA (reference sequence). The CDR3 consists of 11 residues. The CDR3 DNA sequence: TGCAGTGCTTCTAGCGGGAGTAGGCAGTTCTTC. Translated: CSASSGSRQFF.

The V call is TRBV29-1, the J call TRBJ1-1; D may be TRBD1 (5 bases). Trimming took 4 bases from V and 0 from J, leaving 12 bases between them. The CDR3 is 14 residues long. Germline CDR1 reads SQVTM; CDR2 reads ANQGSEA. The CDR3 DNA sequence: TGCAGCGTTGGCCTGGGACTGCTGAACACTGAAGCTTTCTTT. This gives the protein CSVGLGLLNTEAFF.

This sequence joins TRBV28 and TRBJ1-2; D uncertain. The germline V gene has CDR1 MDHEN and CDR2 SYDVKM. V was trimmed by 6 bases and J by 0 bases, leaving 17 bases between them. The CDR3 is made up of 16 amino acids. As DNA, the CDR3 is TGTGCCAGCAGCCCTCATAGAGGCTTAGCTAACTATGGCTACACCTTC. Residues: CASSPHRGLANYGYTF.

The chain links TRBV11-2 to TRBJ2-5, with no clear D. The V end lost 5 bases, the J end lost 7 bases, and 14 bases lay between the germline ends. The CDR3 is 13 residues long. Germline-derived CDR1 and CDR2 are SGHAT and FQNNGV. The CDR3 region has the DNA TGTGCCAGCAGCCCCAGAACCCTCCCGACCCAGTACTTC. Its translation is CASSPRTLPTQYF.

The CDR3 region is CASSLQGGHEQYF. The CDR3 DNA reads as TGTGCCAGCAGTTTACAGGGGGGCCACGAGCAGTACTTC. The chain carries TRBV28 and TRBJ2-7, with D possibly being TRBD1 (7 bases). The V end lost 2 bases, the J end lost 5 bases, and 10 bases lay between the germline ends. The CDR3 covers 13 residues. Looked up from germline, CDR1 is MDHEN and CDR2 is SYDVKM.

The chain combines TRBV6-2 or TRBV6-3 with TRBJ1-6; D call uncertain. CDR3 size: 14 residues. V lost 2 bases, J lost 8 bases, and 10 bases lay in between. Germline V gives CDR1 MNHEY, CDR2 SVGEGT. CDR3 protein: CASSYVEVYSPLHF. CDR3 sequence (DNA): TGTGCCAGCAGTTACGTGGAGGTTTATTCACCCCTCCACTTT.

The genes are TRBV7-6 and TRBJ1-2, with 8 bases matching TRBD1. With V trimmed by 5 bases and J by 2 bases, 7 bases remained unmatched. Looked up from germline, CDR1 is SGHVS and CDR2 is FNYEAQ. The CDR3 runs 15 residues. In nucleotides, the CDR3 is TGTGCCAGCAGCCAGGGACAGGAGAAGAACTATGGCTACACCTTC. Protein sequence: CASSQGQEKNYGYTF.

The rearrangement uses TRBV28 and TRBJ2-7; no reliable D call. Germline V gives CDR1 MDHEN, CDR2 SYDVKM. CDR3 length equals 12 residues. Between the trimmed V and J ends, which lost 2 bases and 6 bases, there was a span of 8 bases. As DNA, the CDR3 is TGTGCCAGCAGTTTAGTCAACACCGAGCAGTACTTC. Residues: CASSLVNTEQYF.

V gene TRBV5-4 combines with J gene TRBJ2-2, with 10 positions matching TRBD2. From germline, CDR1 is SGHNT and CDR2 YYREEE (reference sequence). Trimming cost V 1 base and J 6 bases; bases outside gene matches: 6. The CDR3 consists of 16 residues. The DNA for the CDR3 is TGTGCCAGCAGCTTGCGGAGCGGGAGGGCCGCCGGGGAGCTGTTTTTT. Protein product: CASSLRSGRAAGELFF.

This clone was observed a handful of times. The chain recombines TRBV6-1 with TRBJ1-5; D gene uncertain. The CDR3 runs to 15 residues. CDR1 MNHNS and CDR2 SASEGT come from the germline V gene. Trimming left V 2 bases short and J 1 base short, with 9 bases between. CDR3 bases: TGTGCCAGCAGTGAACTTCCAGGCAGCAATCAGCCCCAGCATTTT. This translates into CASSELPGSNQPQHF.

The rearrangement links TRBV27 to TRBJ2-7; D is perhaps TRBD2 (6 bases). V lost 5 bases and J lost 2, with 10 bases in between. Per germline, CDR1 MNHEY and CDR2 SMNVEV (reference sequence). CDR3 size: 13 residues. CDR3 DNA sequence: TGTGCCAGCAGTCGCGGGGTGACCTACGAGCAGTACTTC. Translating gives CASSRGVTYEQYF.

Worth noting for this clone: Other DNA sequences in this specimen translate into the identical CDR3. This rearrangement joins TRBV29-1 to TRBJ1-2, with 10 bases identical to TRBD1. Germline V gives CDR1 SQVTM, CDR2 ANQGSEA. The trim removed 6 bases at V and 8 bases at J, leaving 3 bases unmatched. The CDR3 runs 11 residues. The CDR3, as DNA: TGCAGCGTAGGGGACAGGGGCGGCTACACCTTC. Translated, it gives CSVGDRGGYTF.

This chain connects TRBV19 to TRBJ1-5; the D is unclear. The germline gives CDR1 LNHDA, CDR2 SQIVND (reference sequence). V was shortened by 5 bases and J by 4 bases, with 9 bases between the two germline ends. The CDR3 totals 13 residues. The CDR3 DNA sequence: TGTGCCAGTAGTTCGCTCGGGAATCAGCCCCAGCATTTT. This gives the protein CASSSLGNQPQHF.

This clone was observed many times. V usage is TRBV7-2 and J usage is TRBJ2-7; D ambiguous. Trimming removed 4 bases from V and 2 bases from J, with 12 bases in between. The CDR3 contains 14 residues. The germline V gene has CDR1 SGHTA and CDR2 FQGNSA. CDR3 sequence: CASSSVPEAYEQYF. In DNA, the CDR3 is TGTGCCAGCAGCTCAGTACCAGAAGCCTACGAGCAGTACTTC. Full variable domain (outside the CDR3, taken from reference TRBV7-2 and TRBJ2-7): GAGVSQSPSNKVTEKGKDVELRCDPISGHTALYWYRQSLGQGLEFLIYFQGNSAPDKSGLPSDRFSAERTGGSVSTLTIQRTQQEDSAVYLCASSSVPEAYEQYFGPGTRLTVT.

This clone showed up many times. The chain links TRBV19 to TRBJ2-7, with D possibly being TRBD1 (6 bases). This CDR3 is built from 14 residues. V dropped 3 bases and J dropped 0 bases, with 9 bases sitting between them. Germline V gene sequence: CDR1 LNHDA, CDR2 SQIVND (reference sequence). In DNA form, the CDR3 reads TGTGCCAGTAGTATGGACAGTTACTCCTACGAGCAGTACTTC. Protein product: CASSMDSYSYEQYF.

The chain carries TRBV9 and TRBJ2-5, with D perhaps TRBD2 (5 bases). The CDR3 spans 15 residues. V was shortened by 0 bases and J by 4 bases, with 13 bases between the two germline ends. Germline CDR1 reads SGDLS; CDR2 reads YYNGEE. The CDR3 here is CASSVGTGMGETQYF. In nucleotides, the CDR3 is TGTGCCAGCAGCGTAGGAACGGGGATGGGAGAGACCCAGTACTTC.

The chain uses TRBV4-1 and TRBJ2-7; 7 nucleotides agree with TRBD2. Looked up from germline, CDR1 is MGHRA and CDR2 is YSYEKL. V dropped 5 bases and J dropped 2; count of bases not matched to a gene: 9. This CDR3 comprises 15 residues. CDR3 amino acids: CASSIQRGKPYEQYF. The CDR3 nucleotides read TGCGCCAGCAGCATTCAGCGGGGAAAGCCCTACGAGCAGTACTTC.

This clone was counted once. The J gene is TRBJ1-1, the V gene TRBV20-1, with D hard to call. V lost 6 bases to trimming and J lost 2 bases, with 7 bases between them. The germline gives CDR1 DFQATT, CDR2 SNEGSKA (reference sequence). The CDR3 sequence is 11 residues long. The CDR3 loop reads CSAAINTEAFF. The CDR3, as DNA: TGCAGTGCCGCGATTAACACTGAAGCTTTCTTT.

This chain connects TRBV11-2 to TRBJ2-5, with 8 nucleotides matching TRBD2. This CDR3 has 14 amino acids. Germline values: CDR1 SGHAT, CDR2 FQNNGV. The V and J ends lost 10 bases and 0 bases, in that order; junction bases with no gene match: 7. The CDR3 reads CATDGGGYQETQYF. The CDR3, as DNA: TGTGCCACCGACGGCGGGGGGTACCAAGAGACCCAGTACTTC.

V and J are TRBV5-5 and TRBJ1-1; D not resolved. Trimming took off 4 bases at V and 0 bases at J, with 7 bases between the two ends. The CDR3 extends over 13 amino acids. Germline lookup yields CDR1 SGHKS and CDR2 YYEKEE (reference sequence). Here the CDR3 reads CASSPGLNTEAFF. The DNA for the CDR3 is TGTGCCAGCAGCCCGGGGTTGAACACTGAAGCTTTCTTT. The whole variable domain, remainder taken from reference TRBV5-5 and TRBJ1-1, is DAGVTQSPTHLIKTRGQQVTLRCSPISGHKSVSWYQQVLGQGPQFIFQYYEKEERGRGNFPDRFSARQFPNYSSELNVNALLLGDSALYLCASSPGLNTEAFFGQGTRLTVV.

V usage is TRBV28 and J usage is TRBJ2-1; 12 bases fit TRBD2. The CDR3 is 16 residues long. Looked up from germline, CDR1 is MDHEN and CDR2 is SYDVKM. Germline trimming cut 7 bases from V and 5 bases from J; bases unmatched to any gene: 9. The CDR3 reads CASKPRTSGVHNEQFF. The CDR3, as DNA: TGTGCCAGCAAACCGAGGACTAGCGGGGTTCACAATGAGCAGTTCTTC.

This clone was observed once. The chain has TRBV6-1 and TRBJ1-5; 7 positions match TRBD1. Unmatched junction bases numbered 12, after V lost 3 bases and J lost 10 bases. The CDR3 runs to 15 residues. Germline-derived CDR1 and CDR2 are MNHNS and SASEGT. In nucleotides, the CDR3 is TGTGCCAGCAGTGACGGGACAGCCTGGAAGGGTCCCCAGCATTTT. This translates into CASSDGTAWKGPQHF.

This sequence joins TRBV6-6 and TRBJ2-7; D gene unclear. Germline CDR1 MNHNY, CDR2 SVGAGI (reference sequence). V gave up 0 bases and J gave up 5 bases, with 5 bases separating them. The CDR3 consists of 12 residues. The CDR3 spells CASSYSQNEQYF. CDR3 DNA: TGTGCCAGCAGTTACTCCCAAAACGAGCAGTACTTC.

DNA of the CDR3: TGTGCCAGCAGCTTAGGGCCGGGACTAGCGGGAGCGGCCTACGAGCAGTACTTC. It translates to CASSLGPGLAGAAYEQYF. The V gene is TRBV7-2, the J gene TRBJ2-7; 14 bases line up with TRBD2. Germline-derived CDR1 and CDR2 are SGHTA and FQGNSA. The CDR3 is 18 residues long. The ends lost 1 base at V and 2 bases at J; junction bases unmatched: 7.

Concerning this clone: Other DNA sequences in this sample translate to the same CDR3. The gene calls are TRBV9 and TRBJ2-1; D call uncertain. V was trimmed by 0 bases and J by 7 bases, leaving 8 bases between them. This CDR3 region has 13 residues. The germline gives CDR1 SGDLS, CDR2 YYNGEE. CDR3 loop: CASSVGPLNEQFF. As DNA, the CDR3 is TGTGCCAGCAGCGTAGGTCCCCTAAATGAGCAGTTCTTC.

The chain uses TRBV6-2 or TRBV6-3 and TRBJ2-1; D might be TRBD2 (6 bases). V shed 5 bases and J shed 6 bases, with 17 bases lying between them. Germline V CDR1 and CDR2: MNHEY, SVGEGT. The CDR3 contains 15 residues. The CDR3 loop reads CASSKLSGRFNEQFF. The CDR3 DNA sequence: TGTGCCAGCAGTAAATTAAGCGGGCGTTTCAATGAGCAGTTCTTC.

This chain uses TRBV28 with TRBJ1-2; TRBD1 aligns across 7 bases. Germline V gene sequence: CDR1 MDHEN, CDR2 SYDVKM. CDR3 length: 14 amino acids. Trimming cost V 4 bases and J 4 bases; bases outside gene matches: 6. In nucleotides, the CDR3 is TGTGCCAGCAGTTCACAGGGGCCGGTCTATGGCTACACCTTC. Encoded protein: CASSSQGPVYGYTF.